One and the same sample provided the 18 T cell receptor beta chains below, sequenced in a study of shared clonotypes between healthy human individuals. The data were produced by immunoSEQ multiplex PCR, yet TCRdb's version contains in-frame clones alone and is incomplete. The sample carries about 750,000 clones, over 90% recorded once. CD45RO-negative CD8 cells positively selected for CCR7 made up the naive population, which excluded terminally differentiated effector memory CD45RA+ cells. The sequenced sample was naive CD8+ T cells sorted from blood. Every receptor here comes from a man aged 30 to 39 in good health.

CDR3: CASSVSLISTDTQYF. The CDR3 DNA is TGTGCCAGCAGCGTCTCGCTGATTAGCACAGATACGCAGTATTTT. This chain links TRBV9 with TRBJ2-3; D gene ambiguous. This CDR3 has 15 amino acids. V was clipped by 2 bases and J by 0 bases, with 10 bases between them. Germline-derived CDR1 and CDR2 are SGDLS and YYNGEE. Filled out from reference TRBV9 and TRBJ2-3, the complete variable domain reads DSGVTQTPKHLITATGQRVTLRCSPRSGDLSVYWYQQSLDQGLQFLIQYYNGEERAKGNILERFSAQQFPDLHSELNLSSLELGDSALYFCASSVSLISTDTQYFGPGTRLTVL.

This clone appeared once. This chain links TRBV7-8 with TRBJ2-1; D perhaps matches TRBD1 (5 bases). The CDR3 length is 15 residues. V shed 7 bases and J shed 0 bases, with 13 bases lying between them. Germline-derived CDR1 and CDR2 are SGHVS and FQNEAQ. CDR3 in amino acids: CASTIEGASYNEQFF. CDR3 in DNA: TGTGCCAGCACCATAGAAGGGGCCTCCTACAATGAGCAGTTCTTC.

This clone was picked up a small number of times. The rearrangement uses TRBV13 and TRBJ2-2; D uncertain. This CDR3 has 11 amino acids. Germline V gene sequence: CDR1 PRHDT, CDR2 FYEKMQ (reference sequence). Trimming cost V 10 bases and J 3 bases, with 6 bases left between them. The CDR3 bases are TGTGCCACCCGGGACACCGGGGAGCTGTTTTTT. It encodes CATRDTGELFF.

The CDR3 DNA follows: TGTGCCACCAGCATTAGCGCCTACGAGCAGTACTTC. It specifies CATSISAYEQYF. The chain combines TRBV15 with TRBJ2-7, with TRBD2 as a possible D gene (5 bases). Germline-derived CDR1 and CDR2 are LNHNV and YYDKDF (reference sequence). The CDR3 contains 12 residues. V gave up 4 bases and J gave up 2 bases, with 6 bases separating them.

The genes are TRBV7-8 and TRBJ2-1, with D perhaps TRBD2 (5 bases). CDR3 length: 14 amino acids. V lost 8 bases and J 3 bases, leaving 14 bases between the germline ends. Germline loops: CDR1 SGHVS, CDR2 FQNEAQ. The CDR3 DNA follows: TGTGCCAGCTACGATACTAGAATCTACAATGAGCAGTTCTTC. Its protein product is CASYDTRIYNEQFF.

The chain recombines TRBV28 with TRBJ2-3; 11 bases agree with TRBD2. There are 15 residues in the CDR3. Germline trimming cut 6 bases from V and 5 bases from J; bases unmatched to any gene: 7. From germline, CDR1 is MDHEN and CDR2 SYDVKM. The CDR3 loop is CASSYGTSGLDTQYF. The CDR3 DNA sequence: TGTGCCAGCAGCTATGGGACTAGCGGCTTAGATACGCAGTATTTT.

CDR3 sequence: CASSLTREKLFF. The CDR3 bases are TGTGCCAGCAGCCTGACAAGGGAAAAACTGTTTTTT. V usage is TRBV7-9 and J usage is TRBJ1-4; no clear D gene. Trimming stripped 5 bases from V and 8 bases from J, with 9 bases between. Germline CDR1 is SEHNR and CDR2 is FQNEAQ (reference sequence). CDR3 size: 12 residues. Based on the CDR3 plus reference TRBV7-9 and TRBJ1-4, the full variable domain is DTGVSQNPRHKITKRGQNVTFRCDPISEHNRLYWYRQTLGQGPEFLTYFQNEAQLEKSRLLSDRFSAERPKGSFSTLEIQRTEQGDSAMYLCASSLTREKLFFGSGTQLSVL.

The genes are TRBV11-3 and TRBJ1-4; D is ambiguous. The V and J ends lost 1 base and 7 bases respectively, with 7 bases between them. This CDR3 has 13 residues. Germline lookup yields CDR1 SGHNT and CDR2 YENEEA. The DNA for the CDR3 is TGTGCCAGCAGCTTAGGGTTGGGTGAAAAACTGTTTTTT. Its protein is CASSLGLGEKLFF.

This clone was detected once. The chain couples TRBV28 to TRBJ2-5; 9 bases line up with TRBD1. V was pared by 6 bases and J by 1 base, with 6 bases of the junction left unmatched. The length of the CDR3 is 15 residues. The germline V gene encodes CDR1 MDHEN and CDR2 SYDVKM. The CDR3, as DNA: TGTGCCAGCAGACTCGGACAGGGGCTCCAAGAGACCCAGTACTTC. Its protein is CASRLGQGLQETQYF.

In DNA, the CDR3 is TGCGCCAGCAGCCCACGAGCGGGAGTATTGGCCGGGGAGCTGTTTTTT. Its translation is CASSPRAGVLAGELFF. V gene TRBV5-1 combines with J gene TRBJ2-2; TRBD2 matches at 8 bases. The germline CDR1 and CDR2 sequences are SGHRS and YFSETQ. The CDR3 consists of 16 residues. The V segment lost 4 bases and the J segment 6 bases; nucleotides outside the gene matches: 11.

V gene TRBV28 combines with J gene TRBJ2-7, with 8 bases aligning to TRBD1. The CDR3 has 12 amino acids. From germline, CDR1 is MDHEN and CDR2 SYDVKM. J gave up 6 bases and V 6 bases, and 4 bases lay outside the gene matches. The CDR3 coding sequence is TGTGCCAGCAGACGGGACAGGCCCGAGCAGTACTTC. This translates into CASRRDRPEQYF.

The rearrangement joins TRBV30 to TRBJ2-7; TRBD2 aligns across 10 bases. Germline CDR1 GTSNPN, CDR2 SVGIG (reference sequence). The CDR3 runs to 14 residues. Trimming cost V 2 bases and J 4 bases; bases outside gene matches: 5. CDR3 in DNA: TGTGCCTGGAGTCTGGCTAGCGGGAGATACGAGCAGTACTTC. Amino acid sequence: CAWSLASGRYEQYF.

The chain joins TRBV4-1 to TRBJ2-7, with TRBD1 as a possible D gene (5 bases). The V and J ends lost 6 bases and 6 bases respectively, with 18 bases between them. This CDR3 contains 14 residues. Germline CDR1 and CDR2: MGHRA and YSYEKL. The CDR3: CASRVQAGRGEQYF. DNA for the CDR3: TGCGCCAGCAGAGTACAGGCAGGCCGCGGCGAGCAGTACTTC.

V and J are TRBV20-1 and TRBJ2-1, with 7 bases fitting TRBD2. The CDR3 extends over 11 amino acids. Unmatched junction bases numbered 0, after V lost 3 bases and J lost 7 bases. The germline CDR1 and CDR2 sequences are DFQATT and SNEGSKA (reference sequence). The CDR3 nucleotides read TGCAGTGCTAGGCGGGAGAATGAGCAGTTCTTC. Protein product: CSARRENEQFF.

The chain has TRBV30 and TRBJ1-5; possible D gene TRBD1, 5 bases. The germline gives CDR1 GTSNPN, CDR2 SVGIG (reference sequence). The ends were cut back, 0 bases at V and 4 bases at J, with 10 bases in the middle. The CDR3 consists of 14 residues. CDR3 in DNA: TGTGCCTGGAGTGTTTCAGGGAGTAATCAGCCCCAGCATTTT. It encodes CAWSVSGSNQPQHF. The full variable domain, its missing parts supplied by reference TRBV30 and TRBJ1-5, is SQTIHQWPATLVQPVGSPLSLECTVEGTSNPNLYWYRQAAGRGLQLLFYSVGIGQISSEVPQNLSASRPQDRQFILSSKKLLLSDSGFYLCAWSVSGSNQPQHFGDGTRLSIL.

The chain links TRBV7-3 to TRBJ2-7; D gene uncertain. CDR1 and CDR2 (germline): SGHTA, FQGTGA. V shed 3 bases and J shed 3 bases, with 9 bases lying between them. CDR3 size: 13 residues. CDR3 sequence (DNA): TGTGCCAGCAGCTTTTTAAGATACTACGAGCAGTACTTC. It specifies CASSFLRYYEQYF.

The V and J genes are TRBV7-9 and TRBJ2-5; D is possibly TRBD1 (6 bases). Trimming took off 5 bases at V and 2 bases at J, with 21 bases between the two ends. The germline gives CDR1 SEHNR, CDR2 FQNEAQ (reference sequence). The CDR3 is 17 residues long. CDR3 in amino acids: CASSQAVTGATQETQYF. The CDR3 DNA reads TGTGCCAGCAGCCAGGCGGTGACAGGCGCGACACAAGAGACCCAGTACTTC.

This chain's CDR3 is CASSARAQGSYEQYF. The CDR3 DNA reads TGTGCCAGCAGCGCCCGGGCGCAAGGCTCCTACGAGCAGTACTTC. The V and J genes are TRBV7-9 and TRBJ2-7, with D unresolved. Looked up from germline, CDR1 is SEHNR and CDR2 is FQNEAQ (reference sequence). The CDR3 length is 15 residues. With 5 bases removed from V and 0 bases from J, the gap between germline ends came to 14 bases.